The 21 T cell receptor beta chains presented below share a single source sample, sequenced in a study of blood T cell repertoires in COVID-19. This table comes from immunoSEQ multiplex PCR, and its TCRdb copy is limited to in-frame clones, with some not included. The data contain approximately 500,000 clones, approximately 91% of them singletons. The sequenced material came from peripheral blood. The source is a woman between 50 and 59 years old with COVID-19, enrolled during active disease.

The V call is TRBV18, the J call TRBJ1-6; D gene uncertain. CDR1 KGHSH and CDR2 LQKENI come from the germline V gene. Trimming cost V 3 bases and J 5 bases, with 14 bases left between them. The CDR3 runs 16 residues. For the CDR3, the DNA is TGTGCCAGCTCACCGGATCAGGTTTGGAATAATTCACCCCTCCACTTT. It specifies CASSPDQVWNNSPLHF.

V is TRBV6-6 and J is TRBJ2-7; 12 bases map to TRBD2. This CDR3 spans 17 amino acids. Germline CDR1 reads MNHNY; CDR2 reads SVGAGI (reference sequence). J was trimmed by 4 bases and V by 5 bases; bases with no gene match: 12. DNA for the CDR3: TGTGCCAGCAGTCGAAGGACTAGCGGGATAGTTCGGTACGAGCAGTACTTC. Residues: CASSRRTSGIVRYEQYF.

The CDR3 region has the DNA TGTGCCAGCTCGTCCGGCAGGGCAACCTACGAGCAGTACTTC. Translation: CASSSGRATYEQYF. The J gene is TRBJ2-7, the V gene TRBV18, with a possible D match to TRBD1 (5 bases). CDR3 size: 14 residues. CDR1 and CDR2 (germline): KGHSH, LQKENI. The V end was cut by 6 bases, the J end by 2 bases, with 14 bases between.

The chain uses TRBV28 and TRBJ2-7; D is undetermined. Trimming removed 3 bases from V and 8 bases from J, with 11 bases in between. The CDR3 consists of 12 residues. Per germline, CDR1 MDHEN and CDR2 SYDVKM. This CDR3 is CASSFYDFQQYF. The CDR3 nucleotides are TGTGCCAGCAGTTTCTACGACTTTCAGCAGTACTTC.

The sample holds one count of this clone. The rearrangement uses TRBV6-5 and TRBJ2-7, with a tentative D call TRBD1 (5 bases). The CDR3 runs 14 residues. CDR1 is MNHEY and CDR2 is SVGAGI in the germline V gene. V dropped 5 bases and J dropped 1 base, with 12 bases sitting between them. CDR3 in DNA: TGTGCCAGCAGTCATCAGGGTTCATCCTACGAGCAGTACTTC. Encoded protein: CASSHQGSSYEQYF.

This clone was picked up one time. DNA of the CDR3: TGTGCCAGCAGTGAAGGAGGGGGTCAGCCCCAGCATTTT. Translating it yields CASSEGGGQPQHF. J is TRBJ1-5 and V is TRBV2; D possibly corresponds to TRBD1 (6 bases). The CDR3 sequence is 13 residues long. Germline lookup yields CDR1 SNHLY and CDR2 FYNNEI. V lost 1 base and J lost 6, with 7 bases in between.

This chain links TRBV9 with TRBJ2-1, with D tentatively TRBD1 (6 bases). Germline V CDR1 and CDR2: SGDLS, YYNGEE. The CDR3 consists of 13 residues. V lost 3 bases to trimming and J lost 12 bases, with 16 bases between them. CDR3 residues: CASSETTGPTQFF. CDR3 DNA sequence: TGTGCCAGCAGCGAAACCACAGGGCCCACGCAGTTCTTC.

The chain combines TRBV9 with TRBJ1-1; TRBD1 matches at 9 bases. V dropped 4 bases and J dropped 3; count of bases not matched to a gene: 4. The length of the CDR3 is 14 residues. In germline, CDR1 is SGDLS, CDR2 YYNGEE. The CDR3 sequence is CASSPWDRDTEAFF. The CDR3 DNA reads TGTGCCAGCAGCCCGTGGGACAGGGACACTGAAGCTTTCTTT.

CDR3 loop: CASSLVRPRGGLLNEQFF. CDR3 coding DNA: TGTGCCAGCAGCTTAGTTCGACCGCGAGGGGGATTATTGAATGAGCAGTTCTTC. The rearrangement joins TRBV7-6 to TRBJ2-1, with D possibly TRBD1 on 6 matching bases. Germline V gene sequence: CDR1 SGHVS, CDR2 FNYEAQ. V lost 1 base and J 7 bases, leaving 23 bases between the germline ends. The CDR3 contains 18 residues.

This sequence joins TRBV19 and TRBJ1-5, with 9 bases identical to TRBD1. The germline gives CDR1 LNHDA, CDR2 SQIVND (reference sequence). The CDR3 consists of 13 residues. Germline trimming cut 10 bases from V and 4 bases from J; bases unmatched to any gene: 5. CDR3 bases: TGTGCCACCCGTGGACAGGGGAATCAGCCCCAGCATTTT. This sequence encodes CATRGQGNQPQHF. The full variable domain, completed using reference TRBV19 and TRBJ1-5, is DGGITQSPKYLFRKEGQNVTLSCEQNLNHDAMYWYRQDPGQGLRLIYYSQIVNDFQKGDIAEGYSVSREKKESFPLTVTSAQKNPTAFYLCATRGQGNQPQHFGDGTRLSIL.

The J gene is TRBJ1-1, the V gene TRBV29-1, with 7 bases that match TRBD1. CDR1 SQVTM and CDR2 ANQGSEA come from the germline V gene. CDR3 size: 11 residues. The J segment lost 5 bases and the V segment lost 6 bases, leaving 3 bases of the junction unmatched. The CDR3 DNA is TGCAGCGTACAGGGGAGGACTGAAGCTTTCTTT. Protein product: CSVQGRTEAFF.

In this sample, this clone turned up a few times. J is TRBJ1-6 and V is TRBV28; maybe TRBD1 (6 bases). The V and J ends lost 7 bases and 9 bases respectively, with 13 bases between them. Per germline, CDR1 MDHEN and CDR2 SYDVKM. The CDR3 runs to 13 residues. This CDR3 is CASMGGRASPLHF. CDR3 in DNA: TGTGCCAGCATGGGGGGGCGCGCTTCACCCCTCCACTTT.

This chain uses TRBV11-2 with TRBJ1-1; D is unresolved. Deletions cut 3 bases from V and 4 bases from J, with 12 bases between. Germline V gene data show CDR1 as SGHAT and CDR2 as FQNNGV. The CDR3 covers 14 residues. In DNA form, the CDR3 reads TGTGCCAGCAGCTTGACGGCGGGAGGCACTGAAGCTTTCTTT. Residues: CASSLTAGGTEAFF.

The rearrangement links TRBV19 to TRBJ1-1; 12 bases are a match to TRBD1. J lost 1 base, V lost 0 bases, and 6 bases had no gene match. The V gene's germline CDR1 is LNHDA and CDR2 SQIVND (reference sequence). CDR3 length: 18 amino acids. DNA for the CDR3: TGTGCCAGTAGTATAGATAGGGACAGGGGGCGTAAGAACACTGAAGCTTTCTTT. Translation: CASSIDRDRGRKNTEAFF.

The chain's CDR3 is CASCRDRAGNSPLHF. Here the CDR3 DNA reads TGTGCCAGCTGCCGGGACAGGGCTGGTAATTCACCCCTCCACTTT. The chain carries TRBV6-5 and TRBJ1-6, with TRBD1 matching over 9 bases. The CDR3 length is 15 residues. The germline V gene encodes CDR1 MNHEY and CDR2 SVGAGI. V lost 8 bases, J lost 6 bases, and 8 bases stayed unmatched.

This clone was detected only once. V gene TRBV6-1 combines with J gene TRBJ1-4, with D maybe TRBD1 (6 bases). Germline CDR1 and CDR2: MNHNS and SASEGT. CDR3 length equals 16 residues. V shed 0 bases and J shed 3 bases, with 11 bases lying between them. Here the CDR3 reads CASSEALTGANEKLFF. CDR3 sequence (DNA): TGTGCCAGCAGTGAAGCCCTGACAGGAGCTAATGAAAAACTGTTTTTT.

This sequence joins TRBV27 and TRBJ2-2; D unclear. This CDR3 is built from 13 residues. Germline V gene sequence: CDR1 MNHEY, CDR2 SMNVEV (reference sequence). The ends were cut back, 5 bases at V and 0 bases at J, with 4 bases in the middle. The CDR3 spells CASSITNTGELFF. The CDR3 DNA sequence: TGTGCCAGCAGTATTACGAACACCGGGGAGCTGTTTTTT.

DNA for the CDR3: TGTGCCAGCAGTGAATTGGAGGGTCAGCCCCAGCATTTT. Protein sequence: CASSELEGQPQHF. The rearrangement joins TRBV6-1 to TRBJ1-5; no definite D call. Germline V CDR1 and CDR2: MNHNS, SASEGT. V was shortened by 2 bases and J by 6 bases, with 8 bases between the two germline ends. CDR3 length equals 13 residues.

The genes are TRBV19 and TRBJ1-5, with D possibly matching TRBD1 (5 bases). The CDR3 loop spans 15 amino acids. Germline CDR1 LNHDA, CDR2 SQIVND (reference sequence). Trimming took off 4 bases at V and 7 bases at J, with 17 bases between the two ends. The CDR3 DNA is TGTGCCAGTAGTACCCTGACAGCGATTGGACAGCCCCAGCATTTT. Translation gives CASSTLTAIGQPQHF.

The chain uses TRBV5-1 and TRBJ2-3, with 11 bases matching TRBD2. V lost 0 bases to trimming and J lost 4 bases; unmatched junction nucleotides: 4. Germline assignment: CDR1 SGHRS and CDR2 YFSETQ. The CDR3 contains 16 residues. CDR3 sequence (DNA): TGCGCCAGCAGCTTGGTCGGGACTAGCGGTTCAGATACGCAGTATTTT. Translation gives CASSLVGTSGSDTQYF.

The V gene is TRBV2, the J gene TRBJ2-5; the match to TRBD2 covers 9 bases. V dropped 6 bases and J dropped 5; count of bases not matched to a gene: 4. Germline V gene lookup returns CDR1 SNHLY and CDR2 FYNNEI. The CDR3 runs 13 residues. CDR3 protein: CASSALAGETQYF. The DNA of the CDR3 is TGTGCCAGCAGCGCGCTAGCGGGGGAGACCCAGTACTTC.